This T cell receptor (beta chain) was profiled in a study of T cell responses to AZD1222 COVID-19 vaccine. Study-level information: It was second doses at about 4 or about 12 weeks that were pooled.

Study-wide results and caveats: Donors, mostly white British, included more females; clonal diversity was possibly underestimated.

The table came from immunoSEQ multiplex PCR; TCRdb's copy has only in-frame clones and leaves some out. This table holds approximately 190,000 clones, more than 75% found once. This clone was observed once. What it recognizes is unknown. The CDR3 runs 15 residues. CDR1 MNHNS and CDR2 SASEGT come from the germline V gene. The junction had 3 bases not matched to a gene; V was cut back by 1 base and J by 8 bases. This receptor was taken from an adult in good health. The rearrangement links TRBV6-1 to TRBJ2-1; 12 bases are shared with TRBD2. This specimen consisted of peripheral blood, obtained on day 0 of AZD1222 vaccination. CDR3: CASSEGTSGMDEQFF. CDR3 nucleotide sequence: TGTGCCAGCAGTGAAGGGACTAGCGGGATGGATGAGCAGTTCTTC.